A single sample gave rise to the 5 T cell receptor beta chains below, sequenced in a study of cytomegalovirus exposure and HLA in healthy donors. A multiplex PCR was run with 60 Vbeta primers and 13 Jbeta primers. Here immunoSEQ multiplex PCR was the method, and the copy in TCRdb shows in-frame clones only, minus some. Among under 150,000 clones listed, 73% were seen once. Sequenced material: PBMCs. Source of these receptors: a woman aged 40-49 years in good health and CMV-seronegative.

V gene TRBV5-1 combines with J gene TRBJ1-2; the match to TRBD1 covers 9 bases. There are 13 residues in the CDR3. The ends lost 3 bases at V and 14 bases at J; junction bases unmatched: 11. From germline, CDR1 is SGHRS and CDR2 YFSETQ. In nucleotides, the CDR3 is TGCGCCAGCAGCTCTGGACTCCGGGACAGGGCAACCTTC. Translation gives CASSSGLRDRATF.

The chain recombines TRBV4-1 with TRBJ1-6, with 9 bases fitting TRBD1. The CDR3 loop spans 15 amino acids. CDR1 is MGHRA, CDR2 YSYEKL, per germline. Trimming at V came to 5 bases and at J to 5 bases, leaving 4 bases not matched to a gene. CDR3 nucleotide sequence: TGCGCCAGCAGCAAAGGGGACAGGGATAATTCACCCCTCCACTTT. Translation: CASSKGDRDNSPLHF.

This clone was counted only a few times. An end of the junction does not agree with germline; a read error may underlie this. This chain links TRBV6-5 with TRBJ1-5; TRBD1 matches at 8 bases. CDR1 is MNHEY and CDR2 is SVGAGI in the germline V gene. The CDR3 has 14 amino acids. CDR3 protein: CASRDPGGKQPQHF. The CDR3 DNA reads TGTGCCAGCCGGGATCCAGGGGGCAAACAGCCCCAGCATTTT.

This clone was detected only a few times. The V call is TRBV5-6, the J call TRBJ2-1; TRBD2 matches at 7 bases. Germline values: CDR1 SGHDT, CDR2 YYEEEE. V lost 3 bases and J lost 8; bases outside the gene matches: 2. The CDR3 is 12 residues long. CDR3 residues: CASSSRGDEQFF. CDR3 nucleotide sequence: TGTGCCAGCAGCTCCCGGGGGGATGAGCAGTTCTTC.

CDR3 in amino acids: CASSRRPRGSGGSTDTQYF. The DNA for the CDR3 is TGTGCCAGCAGTCGAAGGCCCAGGGGGTCCGGCGGTAGCACAGATACGCAGTATTTT. V gene TRBV2 combines with J gene TRBJ2-3, with 7 bases fitting TRBD1. In germline, CDR1 is SNHLY, CDR2 FYNNEI. The CDR3 runs to 19 residues. The ends lost 5 bases at V and 0 bases at J; junction bases unmatched: 17.